This T cell receptor beta chain was profiled in a study of shared clonotypes between healthy human individuals. TCRdb's copy holds only in-frame clones and misses some; the assay was immunoSEQ multiplex PCR. The profile shows fewer than 600,000 clones, more than 70% of them singletons. The germline V gene has CDR1 SGHTA and CDR2 FQGNSA. The CDR3 extends over 13 amino acids. Losses at the gene ends were 4 bases for V and 7 bases for J; bases not matched to a gene: 7. The donors, all of them Caucasian adults, lived in Nashville, Tennessee. This clone was picked up one time. This chain uses TRBV7-2 with TRBJ2-7, with 7 bases matching TRBD1. Material for sequencing was PBMCs. This clonotype was obtained from a woman in her forties in good health. Some clones in this sample may be carry-over from other donors' samples. The CDR3 here is CASSSEQGREQYF. CDR3 bases: TGTGCCAGCAGCTCGGAACAGGGGCGGGAGCAGTACTTC.